This T cell receptor (beta chain) was found in a study of shared clonotypes between healthy human individuals (dated by TCRdb to 2019 to 2021). For the study in its entirety: The cohort included three men and a couple of women between 18 and 49 years of age. For each donor, CD4 naive and CD4 memory were each run on three plates, CD8 naive on two plates, and CD8 memory on one plate. The study deeply sequenced blood TCR repertoires of roughly five healthy adults to estimate repertoire size and the extent of clonotype sharing between individuals. To increase sequencing depth and limit assay-specific biases, TCR repertoire library preparation and sequencing were carried out by different laboratories using diverse techniques. Per donor, leukapheresis produced somewhere between about 0.9 and 9.5 billion PBMCs. Here is what the overall study found, with its caveats: Sampling was limited to blood, and TCR repertoires in tissue likely differ from TCR repertoires in blood. Larger estimated clonotype richness was generally found for naive subsets than for memory subsets. Even with the large sequencing depth, rarefaction of the sorted-subset datasets indicated that sequencing was incomplete. Because the study included only a small number of donors, the genetic and exposure-history diversity represented was limited. Across a handful of donors, approximately 4.9% of naive CD4, roughly 3.8% of naive CD8, 2.3% of memory CD4, and under 0.45% of memory CD8 clonotypes were shared. Compared with non-shared clonotypes, the clonotypes found in all four sorted-subset donors had higher generation probabilities. Based on pairwise subsampling, the degree of clonotype sharing among donors was expected to be affected by sequencing depth.

The donors were healthy, HIV-negative adults with no recently reported acute infections or vaccinations. Every donor was a Caucasian adult living in Nashville, Tennessee, USA. CD4+ T cells were enriched by magnetic negative selection, after which naive cells were positively selected on CD45RA and the negative fraction was taken as the memory subset. Blood was obtained by leukapheresis, after which PBMCs were separated by Ficoll-Histopaque density gradient centrifugation and cryopreserved in liquid nitrogen vapor phase. Analytical flow cytometry was used to check the purity and quantity of each magnetically sorted T cell population. Genomic DNA was isolated from each sorted fraction and quantified by UV absorbance on a Nanodrop 2000c. A remark on this clone: The specificity of this receptor is unknown. No base qualities exist here, and no much larger clone lies one base off it.

Using the deep immunoSEQ assay, TCR CDR3 regions were amplified from genomic DNA by multiplex PCR. Extracted genomic DNA from each cell subset was distributed evenly across all wells of several immunoSEQ 96-well plates, and each plate was treated as a replicate. Each replicate PCR for sorted subsets received 200 ng genomic DNA, equal to roughly 30,000 T cell genomes. Purified libraries were quantified with a Qubit 3.0 fluorometer, sized on a Bioanalyzer 2100, and re-quantified with the KAPA Library Quantification kit. Each immunoSEQ 96-well plate was sequenced on its own single-read 150-cycle Illumina NextSeq 550 flow cell. The authors' pipeline ran thus. Because the immunoSEQ output included only junctional sequences and no quality scores, the filtering could not be the same as the filtering used for full-length reads. To assign V/J genes and CDR3, sequences were annotated against IMGT germline references using PyIR, a Python wrapper for IgBLAST v1.9. Any read was removed if the V/J assignment was weak (E-value above 1e-6), the CDR3 was missing, or the read contained stop codons, out-of-frame junctions, or ambiguous translated residues. V3J clonotypes were defined by identical inferred V gene, J gene, and CDR3 amino acid sequence. To compute the percentage overlap between repertoires, the number of shared unique clonotypes was divided by the size of the smaller repertoire. Repertoire richness was assessed with RTK rarefaction, the Chao1 estimator, and Recon v2.1 estimates of unobserved clonotypes. Generation probabilities were computed with OLGA for all TCRbeta clonotypes obtained by the gDNA method from a few donors. TCRdb obtained this table from immuneACCESS and retained in-frame rearrangements with V and J assigned. These tables miss some clones; where compared with another copy, unresolved V genes account for less than half of the shortfall, and the remainder is unexplained. V and J calls and clone size come straight from that table; D and trimming were deduced from the DNA. For this sample the table gives approximately 1,000,000 clones, of which around three quarters were detected only once. The top ten hold more than 0.45% of the sample.

In the germline V gene, CDR1 corresponds to MGHRA and CDR2 to YSYEKL. V is cut back by 5 bases and J by 0 bases, with 6 bases in the junction unmatched. There are 16 amino acids in the CDR3, from cysteine to phenylalanine inclusive. The entry retains the CDR3 DNA only, 48 bases that are in frame from base 1. The chain employs TRBV4-1 and TRBJ2-7, with TRBD1 identical over 11 junction bases. The sample was memory CD4+ T cells from PBMCs. The cell subset or site tag for this specimen amounts to: CD45RA-negative fraction. This TCR was sampled from a man between 18 and 35 years old in good health. Some clones in this sample may be carry-over from other donors' samples. The DNA sequence follows: TGCGCCAGCAGCGCCCTGGGACAGGGGGGCTCCTACGAGCAGTACTTC. Translation gives CASSALGQGGSYEQYF.